One and the same sample provided the 15 T cell receptor beta chains below, sequenced in a study of CD8+CD57+ T cells in acquired aplastic anemia. TCR beta VDJ and CDR3 profiling used genomic DNA as template. Via MiXCR, TCRdb re-called the reads, giving one row per CDR3 protein. The repertoire holds 150,000 to 200,000 distinct CDR3 sequences, roughly 48% seen once, with 0.9% to 1.2% in the top ten. The sample was sorted CD4+, CD8+, or CD8+CD57+ T cells (not recorded which) from PBMCs. The receptor source for this set is a human donor in good health.

This chain joins TRBV7-3 and TRBJ1-6; D remains ambiguous. The germline gives CDR1 SGHTA, CDR2 FQGTGA. The length of the CDR3 is 14 residues. V was shortened by 3 bases and J by 0 bases, with 3 bases between the two germline ends. The CDR3 DNA sequence: TGTGCCAGCAGCTTTTCCTCCTATAATTCACCCCTCCACTTT. The encoded protein is CASSFSSYNSPLHF.

The chain combines TRBV6-5 with TRBJ2-1; D is possibly TRBD1 (6 bases). Germline assignment: CDR1 MNHEY and CDR2 SVGAGI. Deletions cut 3 bases from V and 6 bases from J, with 15 bases between. CDR3 length: 15 amino acids. Here the CDR3 reads CASSYLGQTGNEQFF. CDR3 in DNA: TGTGCCAGCAGTTATTTAGGACAGACGGGCAATGAGCAGTTCTTC.

This rearrangement joins TRBV9 to TRBJ2-7; no clear D. The germline CDR1 and CDR2 sequences are SGDLS and YYNGEE. Trimming pared 0 bases from V and 3 bases from J, leaving 10 bases between. CDR3 length: 14 residues. For the CDR3, the DNA is TGTGCCAGCAGCGTAGCTACAGATCGCTACGAGCAGTACTTC. Amino acid sequence: CASSVATDRYEQYF.

The chain links TRBV15 to TRBJ1-3; D remains unclear. The CDR3 consists of 15 residues. Per the germline V gene, CDR1 is LNHNV and CDR2 is YYDKDF (reference sequence). V lost 0 bases, J lost 0 bases, and 6 bases lay in between. CDR3 region: CATSRDFGSGNTIYF. In nucleotides, the CDR3 is TGTGCCACCAGCAGAGATTTCGGCTCTGGAAACACCATATATTTT.

This clonotype was seen at least ten times. DNA of the CDR3: TGCGCCAGCAGCGGACAGATCAATCAGCCCCAGCATTTT. Encoded protein: CASSGQINQPQHF. This chain uses TRBV10-1 with TRBJ1-5, with D perhaps matching TRBD1 (6 bases). The germline V and J ends were trimmed by 6 bases and 3 bases, with 9 bases remaining between them. Germline V CDR1 and CDR2: WNHNN, SYGVQD (reference sequence). The CDR3 extends over 13 amino acids.

This clonotype appeared many times. The V and J genes are TRBV20-1 and TRBJ1-1; no firm D call. V gave up 0 bases and J gave up 0 bases, with 17 bases separating them. The CDR3 is 17 amino acids. Germline V gene data show CDR1 as DFQATT and CDR2 as SNEGSKA (reference sequence). The CDR3: CSARERWWVLVNTEAFF. The CDR3 coding sequence is TGCAGTGCTAGAGAAAGGTGGTGGGTTTTAGTGAACACTGAAGCTTTCTTT.

Comment on this clonotype: Given a much more abundant clone one base away, this may be a read error. The rearrangement uses TRBV18 and TRBJ2-5; D may be TRBD2 (5 bases). Germline CDR1 and CDR2: KGHSH and LQKENI. Deletions cut 4 bases from V and 3 bases from J, with 9 bases between. The CDR3 runs to 13 residues. Here the CDR3 reads CASSLSAKETQYF. For the CDR3, the DNA is TGTGCCAGCTCACTTAGCGCCAAAGAGACCCAGTACTTC.

This clonotype was seen more than once but under ten times. The chain employs TRBV18 and TRBJ2-5, with D possibly matching TRBD1 (5 bases). This CDR3 is 17 amino acids long. Trimming shortened V by 1 base and J by 5 bases, and 20 bases separated the two germline ends. The germline CDR1 and CDR2 sequences are KGHSH and LQKENI. The CDR3 bases are TGTGCCAGCTCACCACTAGTAAACCTTAAAAACAGGGAGACCCAGTACTTC. Its protein is CASSPLVNLKNRETQYF.

The V and J genes are TRBV3-1 and TRBJ2-4; D gene uncertain. The CDR3 totals 12 residues. Trimming removed 7 bases from V and 3 bases from J, with 7 bases in between. Germline CDR1 reads LGHDT; CDR2 reads YNNKEL (reference sequence). CDR3 in amino acids: CASTGVKNIQYF. The CDR3 nucleotides read TGTGCCAGCACCGGAGTCAAAAACATTCAGTACTTC.

This clonotype was found a few times. V gene TRBV5-4 combines with J gene TRBJ1-4; TRBD1 is a possible D gene (5 bases). The V and J ends lost 2 bases and 0 bases respectively, with 14 bases between them. The germline V gene encodes CDR1 SGHNT and CDR2 YYREEE (reference sequence). There are 17 residues in the CDR3. The CDR3 loop is CASSFGGGGPTNEKLFF. CDR3 DNA: TGTGCCAGCAGCTTCGGCGGGGGAGGTCCAACTAATGAAAAACTGTTTTTT.

CDR3 in DNA: TGTGCCAGCAGGGGGGGACCTTTAGGCAATCAGCCCCAGCATTTT. This gives the protein CASRGGPLGNQPQHF. The genes are TRBV12-3 or TRBV12-4 and TRBJ1-5, with D tentatively TRBD1 (5 bases). The length of the CDR3 is 15 residues. Deletions cut 6 bases from V and 2 bases from J, with 14 bases between.

The sample holds many counts of this clonotype. The chain is built from TRBV12-3 or TRBV12-4 and TRBJ1-5, with D perhaps TRBD1 (6 bases). Trimming cost V 2 bases and J 5 bases, with 13 bases left between them. CDR3 length: 15 amino acids. CDR3 DNA sequence: TGTGCCAGCAGTTTAAGTTCCGGGGGCCATCAGCCCCAGCATTTT. This translates into CASSLSSGGHQPQHF.

The rearrangement joins TRBV29-1 to TRBJ2-7; 9 positions agree with TRBD1. The junction had 7 bases not matched to a gene; V was cut back by 4 bases and J by 6 bases. Per germline, CDR1 SQVTM and CDR2 ANQGSEA. This CDR3 is 13 amino acids long. The CDR3 sequence is CSVVWDRVAEQYF. As DNA, the CDR3 is TGCAGCGTTGTTTGGGACAGGGTAGCCGAGCAGTACTTC.

This clonotype was found a few times. This sequence joins TRBV6-1 and TRBJ2-1; 9 bases match TRBD2. CDR1 and CDR2 from the germline V gene are MNHNS and SASEGT. With V trimmed by 5 bases and J by 8 bases, 10 bases remained unmatched. The CDR3 is 15 amino acids. CDR3 in DNA: TGTGCCAGCAGTCCTAATAGCGGGAGTATCCATGAGCAGTTCTTC. Translation gives CASSPNSGSIHEQFF.

The table lists this clonotype with many counts. The J gene is TRBJ1-4, the V gene TRBV7-2; unclear D gene. Germline CDR1 is SGHTA and CDR2 is FQGNSA. V was clipped by 1 base and J by 7 bases, with 4 bases between them. The CDR3 covers 12 residues. In DNA form, the CDR3 reads TGTGCCAGCAGCTTAGGTCGTGAAAAACTGTTTTTT. Amino acid sequence: CASSLGREKLFF.